These 9 T cell receptor beta chains were sequenced from one sample in a study of blood T cell repertoires in COVID-19. The method was immunoSEQ multiplex PCR; TCRdb's version includes in-frame clones alone and lacks a portion of them. This sample has fewer than 450,000 clones, with about 90% found just once. The specimen was PBMCs or T cells enriched from blood (not recorded which). These TCRs come from a man between 18 and 29 years old who had recovered from COVID-19.

The V gene is TRBV11-2, the J gene TRBJ2-5; D is possibly TRBD2 (7 bases). V was clipped by 6 bases and J by 4 bases, with 12 bases between them. This CDR3 has 13 amino acids. Per the germline V gene, CDR1 is SGHAT and CDR2 is FQNNGV. The DNA of the CDR3 is TGTGCCAGCAGTCGAAGGGGGGGAGAGACCCAGTACTTC. Translating it yields CASSRRGGETQYF.

This clone was recorded a few times. This rearrangement joins TRBV5-4 to TRBJ1-1; D perhaps matches TRBD1 (5 bases). Trimming took off 0 bases at V and 5 bases at J, with 20 bases between the two ends. The germline V gene encodes CDR1 SGHNT and CDR2 YYREEE (reference sequence). The CDR3 is made up of 17 amino acids. CDR3: CASSLVGRGEGRTEAFF. The CDR3, as DNA: TGTGCCAGCAGCTTGGTGGGACGTGGGGAGGGAAGGACTGAAGCTTTCTTT.

A single count supports this clone. The chain has TRBV5-6 and TRBJ1-1; D gene uncertain. Trimming cost V 4 bases and J 7 bases, with 17 bases left between them. This CDR3 spans 14 amino acids. Germline V CDR1 and CDR2: SGHDT, YYEEEE. The CDR3 sequence is CASSTHRLSFEAFF. In DNA form, the CDR3 reads TGTGCCAGCAGCACACACCGACTTTCTTTTGAAGCTTTCTTT.

The CDR3 DNA is TGTGCCAGCAGTGAAGAATGGCCAGGGTTTTACGAGCAGTACTTC. The encoded protein is CASSEEWPGFYEQYF. The chain is built from TRBV6-1 and TRBJ2-7, with D perhaps matching TRBD1 (5 bases). CDR3 length: 15 residues. CDR1 MNHNS and CDR2 SASEGT come from the germline V gene. Trimming pared 1 base from V and 4 bases from J, leaving 14 bases between.

The chain uses TRBV29-1 and TRBJ1-2, with a possible D match to TRBD1 (6 bases). V was cut by 6 bases and J by 2 bases, with 16 bases left in between. Germline CDR1 is SQVTM and CDR2 is ANQGSEA. This CDR3 is built from 14 residues. The CDR3 sequence: CSVKTGTSNYGYTF. As DNA, the CDR3 is TGCAGCGTAAAGACCGGGACATCAAACTATGGCTACACCTTC. The complete variable domain, with remaining parts taken from reference TRBV29-1 and TRBJ1-2, reads SAVISQKPSRDICQRGTSLTIQCQVDSQVTMMFWYRQQPGQSLTLIATANQGSEATYESGFVIDKFPISRPNLTFSTLTVSNMSPEDSSIYLCSVKTGTSNYGYTFGSGTRLTVV.

V usage is TRBV19 and J usage is TRBJ2-7, with D perhaps matching TRBD1 (6 bases). The CDR3 length is 13 residues. V was cut by 6 bases and J by 2 bases, with 11 bases left in between. CDR1 is LNHDA and CDR2 is SQIVND in the germline V gene (reference sequence). Written as DNA, the CDR3 is TGTGCCAGTAGACGGCAGGGGACCTACGAGCAGTACTTC. This encodes CASRRQGTYEQYF.

The chain has TRBV10-3 and TRBJ1-5, with D perhaps TRBD1 (5 bases). Looked up from germline, CDR1 is ENHRY and CDR2 is SYGVKD. The V and J ends lost 2 bases and 4 bases respectively, with 9 bases between them. This CDR3 contains 14 residues. The CDR3 DNA is TGTGCCATCAGTGAGGACAGCCTTAATCAGCCCCAGCATTTT. Translation gives CAISEDSLNQPQHF.

J is TRBJ2-5 and V is TRBV24-1; 7 bases are shared with TRBD1. J lost 5 bases, V lost 6 bases, and 8 bases had no gene match. The germline V gene encodes CDR1 KGHDR and CDR2 SFDVKD. This CDR3 has 14 amino acids. In DNA form, the CDR3 reads TGTGCCACCAGTAATTACAGGGGTCCGGAGACCCAGTACTTC. Its translation is CATSNYRGPETQYF.

The chain carries TRBV30 and TRBJ2-1; D is possibly TRBD2 (6 bases). The CDR3 has 17 residues. Germline V gene data show CDR1 as GTSNPN and CDR2 as SVGIG (reference sequence). V was trimmed by 1 base and J by 6 bases, leaving 22 bases between them. CDR3 sequence: CAWSGRVQRALFNEQFF. DNA for the CDR3: TGTGCCTGGAGTGGGAGGGTACAGAGGGCCCTATTCAATGAGCAGTTCTTC.